The present T cell receptor beta chain was sequenced within a study of blood T cell repertoires in COVID-19. The CDR3 is 13 residues long. Germline CDR1 is SNHLY and CDR2 is FYNNEI. Trimming removed 4 bases from V and 5 bases from J; junction bases left unmatched: 4. The data were produced by immunoSEQ multiplex PCR, yet TCRdb's version contains in-frame clones alone and is incomplete. In the table there are about 150,000 clones, approximately 84% of which are singletons. Specimen: peripheral blood. This sequence joins TRBV2 and TRBJ2-5, with 7 bases identical to TRBD1. The sequence came from a woman older than 75 with acute or convalescent COVID-19. Here the CDR3 DNA reads TGTGCCAGCAGTGGAGGGGGCCGGGAGACCCAGTACTTC. Its protein is CASSGGGRETQYF.